The 9 T cell receptor beta chains in this list originate from one sample, sequenced in a study of beta chain features in type 1 diabetes. Sequenced material consisted of expressed TCRB transcripts (all of the isolated RNA was reverse transcribed). The table came from immunoSEQ multiplex PCR; TCRdb's copy has only in-frame clones and leaves some out. Here the sample spans about 220,000 clones, about a tenth being singletons. Sequenced sample: central memory CD4+ T cells from blood. These receptors were obtained from a man aged 18 to 30 in good health.

This chain uses TRBV10-3 with TRBJ1-5; weak D call: TRBD1 (5 bases). CDR3 length: 14 amino acids. In germline, CDR1 is ENHRY, CDR2 SYGVKD. V gave up 4 bases and J gave up 0 bases, with 7 bases separating them. This CDR3 reads CAISAGYSNQPQHF. CDR3 DNA sequence: TGTGCCATCAGTGCAGGGTATAGCAATCAGCCCCAGCATTTT.

This clone has a count of ten or more. The V call is TRBV6-6, the J call TRBJ2-7; 9 bases agree with TRBD1. The CDR3 consists of 15 residues. The germline CDR1 and CDR2 sequences are MNHNY and SVGAGI (reference sequence). With 2 bases clipped from V and 6 bases from J, the junction kept 8 bases outside the gene matches. The CDR3 loop reads CASSYPPGQGTEQYF. Written as DNA, the CDR3 is TGTGCCAGCAGTTACCCGCCGGGACAGGGAACCGAGCAGTACTTC.

The table lists this clone with a few counts. The chain couples TRBV11-2 to TRBJ2-1; 8 bases are shared with TRBD2. Germline assignment: CDR1 SGHAT and CDR2 FQNNGV. Trimming removed 4 bases from V and 5 bases from J; junction bases left unmatched: 7. This CDR3 region has 15 residues. Here the CDR3 reads CASSSQRGLNNEQFF. The CDR3 DNA reads TGTGCCAGCAGCTCGCAGCGGGGGTTAAACAATGAGCAGTTCTTC.

V usage is TRBV7-2 and J usage is TRBJ2-3; 7 nucleotides align to TRBD1. Germline V gene data show CDR1 as SGHTA and CDR2 as FQGNSA. V trimming: 8 bases; J trimming: 2 bases; junction bases outside the gene matches: 10. This CDR3 region has 15 residues. The CDR3 DNA follows: TGTGCCAGCCGAAATAAGGGACAGCACACAGATACGCAGTATTTT. Translated: CASRNKGQHTDTQYF.

The CDR3 is CASSSDRLSQYF. CDR3 in DNA: TGTGCCAGCAGCTCCGATCGACTATCGCAGTATTTT. The gene calls are TRBV7-2 and TRBJ2-3; D might be TRBD2 (5 bases). CDR3 length: 12 amino acids. The V end lost 4 bases, the J end lost 10 bases, and 12 bases lay between the germline ends. In germline, CDR1 is SGHTA, CDR2 FQGNSA.

Here the CDR3 DNA reads TGTGCCATCAGTGATCGGGCGGGAGGCCTCCTTAACAATGAGCAGTTCTTC. Translating it yields CAISDRAGGLLNNEQFF. The chain employs TRBV10-3 and TRBJ2-1, with TRBD2 matching 8 bases. The CDR3 contains 17 residues. With V trimmed by 3 bases and J by 5 bases, 12 bases remained unmatched. Germline loops: CDR1 ENHRY, CDR2 SYGVKD.

A few counts support this clone. The gene calls are TRBV5-6 and TRBJ2-1; 9 bases agree with TRBD1. Germline trimming cut 4 bases from V and 3 bases from J; bases unmatched to any gene: 8. The CDR3 is made up of 16 amino acids. From germline, CDR1 is SGHDT and CDR2 YYEEEE. CDR3 DNA: TGTGCCAGCAGCGCGGCCACAGGGGGCTACTACAATGAGCAGTTCTTC. This codes for CASSAATGGYYNEQFF. Combining the CDR3 with reference TRBV5-6 and TRBJ2-1 gives the whole variable domain DAGVTQSPTHLIKTRGQQVTLRCSPKSGHDTVSWYQQALGQGPQFIFQYYEEEERQRGNFPDRFSGHQFPNYSSELNVNALLLGDSALYLCASSAATGGYYNEQFFGPGTRLTVL.

This clone was found many times. The CDR3 reads CASSSIEGQGTDTQYF. CDR3 sequence (DNA): TGTGCCAGCAGCTCGATTGAGGGACAGGGCACAGATACGCAGTATTTT. The chain joins TRBV7-9 to TRBJ2-3; 8 positions match TRBD1. The trim removed 4 bases at V and 1 base at J, leaving 7 bases unmatched. This CDR3 contains 16 residues. The germline V gene encodes CDR1 SEHNR and CDR2 FQNEAQ (reference sequence).

The sample holds a few counts of this clone. One end of the junction does not line up with germline, which may come from a read error. The gene calls are TRBV6-5 and TRBJ2-5; TRBD1 matches at 8 bases. Germline V gives CDR1 MNHEY, CDR2 SVGAGI. The CDR3 is 15 amino acids. The CDR3 reads CAISADRGAQETQYF. CDR3 nucleotide sequence: TGTGCCATCAGTGCCGACAGGGGAGCGCAAGAGACCCAGTACTTC.